This T cell receptor beta chain was profiled in a study of T cell responses to AZD1222 COVID-19 vaccine. General observations from the study: Spike as a whole was targeted by vaccine-associated CD4 TCRs, dominant at 160-218 and 743-854. At baseline, seropositivity was found in only a handful of AZD1222 recipients. Clonal diversity was possibly underestimated; the donors were predominantly white British and more often female. Repertoire collection took place solely once the T cell response had peaked.

Data came from immunoSEQ multiplex PCR; TCRdb stores just in-frame clones and leaves some out. The sample gives 70,000 to 95,000 clones, roughly 86% of which show up once; 6.9% is in the top ten. Comment on this clone: Its antigen is unknown.

The CDR3 sequence is 18 residues long. CDR1 is SGHAT, CDR2 FQNNGV, per germline. The V and J ends lost 5 bases and 2 bases, in that order; junction bases with no gene match: 14. V and J are TRBV11-2 and TRBJ2-4, with TRBD2 matching over 8 bases. The TCR sequence derives from an adult who received the AZD1222 COVID-19 vaccine. The source was peripheral blood, collected 28 days after the second AZD1222 dose. Written as DNA, the CDR3 is TGTGCCAGCAGCAGCTCCCCCGCTAGCGGGCCCTCCAAAAACATTCAGTACTTC. Translated, it gives CASSSSPASGPSKNIQYF.